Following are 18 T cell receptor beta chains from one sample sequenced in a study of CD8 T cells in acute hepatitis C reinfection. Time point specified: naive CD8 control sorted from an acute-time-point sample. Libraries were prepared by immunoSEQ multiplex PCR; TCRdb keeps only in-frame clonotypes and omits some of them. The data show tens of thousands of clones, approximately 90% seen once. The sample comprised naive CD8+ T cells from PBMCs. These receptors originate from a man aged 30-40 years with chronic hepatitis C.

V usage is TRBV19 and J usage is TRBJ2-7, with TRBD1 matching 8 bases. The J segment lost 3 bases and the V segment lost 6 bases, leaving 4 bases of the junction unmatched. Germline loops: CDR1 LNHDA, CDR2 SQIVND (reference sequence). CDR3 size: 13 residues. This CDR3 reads CASSPGQDYEQYF. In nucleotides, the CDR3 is TGTGCCAGTAGCCCGGGACAGGACTACGAGCAGTACTTC.

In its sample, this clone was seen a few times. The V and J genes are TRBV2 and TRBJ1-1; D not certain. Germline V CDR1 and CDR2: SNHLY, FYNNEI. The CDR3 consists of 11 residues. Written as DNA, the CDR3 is TGTGCTACAGCATGGAACACTGAAGCTTTCTTT. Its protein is CATAWNTEAFF.

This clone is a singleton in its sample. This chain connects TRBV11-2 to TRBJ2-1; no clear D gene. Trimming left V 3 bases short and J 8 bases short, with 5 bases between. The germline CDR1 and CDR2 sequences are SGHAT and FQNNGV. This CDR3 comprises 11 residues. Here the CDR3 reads CASSFSHEQFF. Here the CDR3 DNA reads TGTGCCAGCAGCTTTTCCCATGAGCAGTTCTTC.

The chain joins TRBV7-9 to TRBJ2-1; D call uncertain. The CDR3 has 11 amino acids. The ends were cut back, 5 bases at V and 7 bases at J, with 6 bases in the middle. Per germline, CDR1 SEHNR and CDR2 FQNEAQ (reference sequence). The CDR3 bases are TGTGCCAGCAGCGATGGGAATGAGCAGTTCTTC. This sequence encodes CASSDGNEQFF.

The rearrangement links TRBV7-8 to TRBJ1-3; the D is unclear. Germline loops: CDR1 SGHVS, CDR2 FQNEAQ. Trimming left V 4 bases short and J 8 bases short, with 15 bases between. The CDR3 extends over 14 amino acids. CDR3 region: CASSSWTGEDTIYF. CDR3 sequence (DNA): TGTGCCAGCAGCTCATGGACGGGTGAGGACACCATATATTTT.

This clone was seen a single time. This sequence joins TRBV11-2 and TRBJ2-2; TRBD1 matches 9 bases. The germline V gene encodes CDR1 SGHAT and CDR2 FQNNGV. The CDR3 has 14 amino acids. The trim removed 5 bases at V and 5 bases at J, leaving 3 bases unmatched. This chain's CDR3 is CASSRTGETGELFF. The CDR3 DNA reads TGTGCCAGCAGCCGGACAGGGGAGACCGGGGAGCTGTTTTTT.

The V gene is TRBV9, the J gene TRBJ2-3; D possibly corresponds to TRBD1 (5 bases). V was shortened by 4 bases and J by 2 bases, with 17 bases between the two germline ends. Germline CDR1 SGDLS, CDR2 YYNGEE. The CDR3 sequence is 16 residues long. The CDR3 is CASSPSSGYFTDTQYF. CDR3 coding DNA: TGTGCCAGCAGCCCGTCCTCAGGGTATTTCACAGATACGCAGTATTTT.

CDR3 coding DNA: TGTGCCAGCAGCTTGGCGGGAGGGTGGTCGTGGGAGACCCAGTACTTC. This codes for CASSLAGGWSWETQYF. The chain has TRBV5-6 and TRBJ2-5; TRBD2 agrees at 8 bases. V was pared by 0 bases and J by 5 bases, with 9 bases of the junction left unmatched. From germline, CDR1 is SGHDT and CDR2 YYEEEE. This CDR3 has 16 residues. The full variable domain, its missing parts supplied by reference TRBV5-6 and TRBJ2-5, is DAGVTQSPTHLIKTRGQQVTLRCSPKSGHDTVSWYQQALGQGPQFIFQYYEEEERQRGNFPDRFSGHQFPNYSSELNVNALLLGDSALYLCASSLAGGWSWETQYFGPGTRLLVL.

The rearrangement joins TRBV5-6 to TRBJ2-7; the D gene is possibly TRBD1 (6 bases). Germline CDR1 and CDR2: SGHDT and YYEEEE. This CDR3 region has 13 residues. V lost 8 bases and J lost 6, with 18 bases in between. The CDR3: CASWDTSNPEQYF. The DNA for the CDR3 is TGTGCCAGTTGGGACACTTCAAATCCCGAGCAGTACTTC.

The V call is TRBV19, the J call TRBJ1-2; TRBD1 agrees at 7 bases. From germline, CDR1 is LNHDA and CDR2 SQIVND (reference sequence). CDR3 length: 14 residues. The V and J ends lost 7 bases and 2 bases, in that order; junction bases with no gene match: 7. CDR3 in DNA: TGTGCCAGTACCCTGACAGGGCCAAACTATGGCTACACCTTC. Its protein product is CASTLTGPNYGYTF. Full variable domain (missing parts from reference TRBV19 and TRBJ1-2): DGGITQSPKYLFRKEGQNVTLSCEQNLNHDAMYWYRQDPGQGLRLIYYSQIVNDFQKGDIAEGYSVSREKKESFPLTVTSAQKNPTAFYLCASTLTGPNYGYTFGSGTRLTVV.

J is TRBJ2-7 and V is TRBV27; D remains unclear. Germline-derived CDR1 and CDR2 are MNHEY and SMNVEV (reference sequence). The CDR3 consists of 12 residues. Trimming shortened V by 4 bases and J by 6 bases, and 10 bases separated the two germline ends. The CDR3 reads CASSSPPSEQYF. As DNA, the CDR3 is TGTGCCAGCAGTTCCCCCCCAAGCGAGCAGTACTTC.

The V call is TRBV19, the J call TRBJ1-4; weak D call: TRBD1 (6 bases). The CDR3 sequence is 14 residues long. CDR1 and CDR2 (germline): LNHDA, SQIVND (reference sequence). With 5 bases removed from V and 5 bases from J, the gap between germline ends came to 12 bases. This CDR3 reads CASSAWDNNEKLFF. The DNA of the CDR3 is TGTGCCAGTAGTGCATGGGACAACAATGAAAAACTGTTTTTT.

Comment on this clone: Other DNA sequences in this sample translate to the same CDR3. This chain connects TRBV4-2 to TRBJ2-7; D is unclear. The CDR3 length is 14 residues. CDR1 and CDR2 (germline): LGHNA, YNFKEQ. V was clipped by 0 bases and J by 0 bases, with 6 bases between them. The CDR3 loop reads CASSQEVSSYEQYF. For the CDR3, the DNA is TGTGCCAGCAGCCAAGAAGTCAGCTCCTACGAGCAGTACTTC.

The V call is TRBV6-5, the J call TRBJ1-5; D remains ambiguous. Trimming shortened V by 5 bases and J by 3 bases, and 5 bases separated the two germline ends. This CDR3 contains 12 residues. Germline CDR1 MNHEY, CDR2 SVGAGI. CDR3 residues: CASSEPNQPQHF. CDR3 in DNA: TGTGCCAGCAGTGAGCCCAATCAGCCCCAGCATTTT.

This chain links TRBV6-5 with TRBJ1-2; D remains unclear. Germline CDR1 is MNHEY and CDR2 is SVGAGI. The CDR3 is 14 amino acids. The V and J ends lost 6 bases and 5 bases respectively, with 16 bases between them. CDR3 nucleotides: TGTGCCAGCAGCTTGGTTAGGATGGGGTATGGCTACACCTTC. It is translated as CASSLVRMGYGYTF.

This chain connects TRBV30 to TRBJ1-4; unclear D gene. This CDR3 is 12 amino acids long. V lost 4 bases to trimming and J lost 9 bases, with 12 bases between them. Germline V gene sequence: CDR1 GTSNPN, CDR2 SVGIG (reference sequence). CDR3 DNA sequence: TGTGCCTGGAAGCAATCCCCAAAAAAACTGTTTTTT. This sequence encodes CAWKQSPKKLFF.

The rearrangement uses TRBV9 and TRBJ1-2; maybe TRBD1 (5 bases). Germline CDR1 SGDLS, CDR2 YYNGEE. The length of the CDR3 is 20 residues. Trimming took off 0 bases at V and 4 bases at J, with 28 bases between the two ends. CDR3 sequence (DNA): TGTGCCAGCAGCGTAGCCGACAGCGTTCTCTCTCCTATCTGGTCCTATGGCTACACCTTC. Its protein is CASSVADSVLSPIWSYGYTF. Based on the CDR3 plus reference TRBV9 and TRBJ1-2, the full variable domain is DSGVTQTPKHLITATGQRVTLRCSPRSGDLSVYWYQQSLDQGLQFLIQYYNGEERAKGNILERFSAQQFPDLHSELNLSSLELGDSALYFCASSVADSVLSPIWSYGYTFGSGTRLTVV.

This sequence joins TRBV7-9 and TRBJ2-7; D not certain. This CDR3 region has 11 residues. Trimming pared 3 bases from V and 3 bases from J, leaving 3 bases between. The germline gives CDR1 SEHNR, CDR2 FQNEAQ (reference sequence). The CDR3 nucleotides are TGTGCCAGCAGCTTGGACTACGAGCAGTACTTC. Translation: CASSLDYEQYF.